The rows below give T cell receptor beta chains drawn from one sample of a study of blood T cell repertoires in COVID-19. Some clones are missing from TCRdb's copy, which holds only in-frame ones; the method was immunoSEQ multiplex PCR. Among some 80,000 clones listed, around 80% were seen once. Sequences were obtained from peripheral blood. The receptors shown here come from a woman aged 40 to 49 with active or convalescent COVID-19. Both conserved end residues are part of each CDR3. A D gene is named only where the DNA matches it firmly. The size of a clone is reported for some rows only, either as once, few or many, or as a class for expanded clones.

CASSFRLTEKLFF | TGTGCCAGCAGCTTCAGGTTGACTGAAAAACTGTTTTTT | TRBV5-8 | . | TRBJ1-4 | .
CASRGTGTGEDEQYF | TGTGCCAGCAGGGGAACCGGGACAGGGGAGGACGAGCAGTACTTC | TRBV27 | . | TRBJ2-7 | TRBD1
CASSTGTGRNQPQHF | TGTGCCAGTAGTACCGGGACAGGGCGCAATCAGCCCCAGCATTTT | TRBV19 | . | TRBJ1-5 | TRBD1
CAISGDLNTEAFF | TGTGCCATCAGTGGAGACTTGAACACTGAAGCTTTCTTT | TRBV10-3 | . | TRBJ1-1 | .
CASSARGDEQYF | TGTGCCAGTAGTGCCAGGGGCGACGAGCAGTACTTC | TRBV19 | . | TRBJ2-7 | .
CASSSPGLAPYF | TGTGCCAGCAGCTCCCCGGGACTAGCCCCTTACTTC | TRBV7-2 | . | TRBJ2-7 | TRBD2
CSVKPHGSTSYNEQFF | TGCAGCGTTAAGCCTCACGGGAGTACGTCCTACAATGAGCAGTTCTTC | TRBV29-1 | . | TRBJ2-1 | .
CASSQRVGANVLTF | TGTGCCAGCAGCCAACGGGTAGGGGCCAACGTCCTGACTTTC | TRBV3-1/TRBV3-2 | . | TRBJ2-6 | .
CASSGSSGRSDTQYF | TGCGCCAGCAGTGGATCTAGCGGGAGATCAGATACGCAGTATTTT | TRBV10-2 | . | TRBJ2-3 | TRBD2
CSASRGEGQETQYF | TGCAGTGCCAGTAGGGGGGAGGGTCAAGAGACCCAGTACTTC | TRBV20-1 | . | TRBJ2-5 | .
CASSQGQLNTEAFF | TGTGCCAGCAGCCAGGGACAGCTGAACACTGAAGCTTTCTTT | TRBV6-6 | . | TRBJ1-1 | TRBD1
CASSAASGLINEQFF | TGTGCCAGCAGTGCGGCTAGCGGGCTTATCAATGAGCAGTTCTTC | TRBV2 | once | TRBJ2-1 | TRBD2
CASSYSRDRGREKLFF | TGTGCCAGCAGTTACTCGAGGGACAGGGGGCGTGAAAAACTGTTTTTT | TRBV6-5 | . | TRBJ1-4 | TRBD1
CASSPRPPEQYF | TGTGCCAGCTCACCACGGCCCCCCGAGCAGTACTTC | TRBV18 | few | TRBJ2-7 | .
CASRTGYDTQYF | TGTGCCAGCCGTACAGGGTACGATACGCAGTATTTT | TRBV28 | . | TRBJ2-3 | .
CATSDPSSNQPQHF | TGTGCCACCAGTGATCCTTCTAGCAATCAGCCCCAGCATTTT | TRBV24-1 | once | TRBJ1-5 | .
CASRQTSGDTQYF | TGTGCCAGCAGGCAGACTAGCGGAGATACGCAGTATTTT | TRBV28 | once | TRBJ2-3 | TRBD2
CASSGGAGANVLTF | TGTGCCAGCAGTGGAGGCGCTGGGGCCAACGTCCTGACTTTC | TRBV27 | few | TRBJ2-6 | .
CASSEALGTGNQPQHF | TGTGCCAGCAGTGAAGCGCTCGGGACAGGGAATCAGCCCCAGCATTTT | TRBV2 | . | TRBJ1-5 | TRBD1
CASSRGQGSSALFNTGELFF | TGTGCCAGCTCCAGGGGGCAGGGTTCGTCGGCCCTTTTTAACACCGGGGAGCTGTTTTTT | TRBV9 | . | TRBJ2-2 | TRBD1
CASSPRDGDTQYF | TGTGCCAGCAGCCCACGGGATGGGGATACGCAGTATTTT | TRBV5-4 | . | TRBJ2-3 | .
CASSQLGGGGTQYF | TGTGCCAGCAGCCAACTTGGCGGGGGCGGGACCCAGTACTTC | TRBV3-1/TRBV3-2 | . | TRBJ2-5 | .
CASSLKGAGGSGHEQYF | TGTGCCAGCAGCTTAAAGGGGGCAGGGGGAAGTGGCCACGAGCAGTACTTC | TRBV7-3 | . | TRBJ2-7 | TRBD1
CASSLRPGGDYGYTF | TGTGCCAGCAGTCTACGGCCAGGGGGCGACTATGGCTACACCTTC | TRBV27 | . | TRBJ1-2 | TRBD1
CASSQDGGYDYEQYF | TGTGCCAGCAGCCAAGATGGGGGGTACGACTACGAGCAGTACTTC | TRBV3-1/TRBV3-2 | . | TRBJ2-7 | .
CASSPRLAGSTDTQYF | TGTGCCAGCAGCCCCCGTCTAGCGGGGAGCACAGATACGCAGTATTTT | TRBV11-1 | . | TRBJ2-3 | TRBD2
CASSYLAIGLAGGNEQFF | TGTGCCAGCAGTTACTTGGCGATAGGACTAGCGGGGGGCAATGAGCAGTTCTTC | TRBV6-2/TRBV6-3 | . | TRBJ2-1 | TRBD2
CASTIPGQGYLYGYTF | TGTGCCAGTACCATCCCCGGACAGGGATACCTCTATGGCTACACCTTC | TRBV19 | few | TRBJ1-2 | TRBD1
CASSLDRGQAFF | TGTGCCAGCAGCCTGGACAGGGGGCAAGCTTTCTTT | TRBV7-9 | . | TRBJ1-1 | TRBD1
CATSDTGTNTGELFF | TGTGCCACCAGTGATACAGGGACCAACACCGGGGAGCTGTTTTTT | TRBV24-1 | . | TRBJ2-2 | .
CASSQGTGGFDEQYF | TGCGCCAGCAGCCAAGGAACAGGGGGCTTCGACGAGCAGTACTTC | TRBV4-3 | once | TRBJ2-7 | TRBD1
CASSRTTGGDSPLHF | TGTGCCAGCAGCCGAACGACAGGGGGGGACTCACCCCTCCACTTT | TRBV16 | once | TRBJ1-6 | TRBD1
CASSFVENQPQHF | TGTGCCAGCAGCTTTGTAGAAAATCAGCCCCAGCATTTT | TRBV5-8 | . | TRBJ1-5 | .
CASRAGGVYSPLHF | TGTGCCAGCAGGGCAGGGGGCGTTTATTCACCCCTCCACTTT | TRBV28 | . | TRBJ1-6 | TRBD1
CASREGADYGYTF | TGTGCCAGCAGGGAGGGGGCGGACTATGGCTACACCTTC | TRBV12-3/TRBV12-4 | once | TRBJ1-2 | TRBD1
CASKISRASTDTQYF | TGTGCCAGCAAAATTTCCAGGGCTAGCACAGATACGCAGTATTTT | TRBV11-3 | . | TRBJ2-3 | .
CASSFLARNYGYTF | TGTGCCAGCAGTTTTTTGGCCAGGAACTATGGCTACACCTTC | TRBV28 | . | TRBJ1-2 | .
CASSATGGPNYGYTF | TGCGCCAGCAGCGCAACAGGGGGCCCGAACTATGGCTACACCTTC | TRBV5-1 | . | TRBJ1-2 | TRBD1
CASSSLVAGVYEQYF | TGTGCCAGCAGCTCCCTAGTGGCGGGGGTATACGAGCAGTACTTC | TRBV7-2 | . | TRBJ2-7 | TRBD2
CASRAGGSSYNEQFF | TGTGCCAGCAGAGCAGGTGGCAGCTCCTACAATGAGCAGTTCTTC | TRBV4-2 | few | TRBJ2-1 | .
CASSPDRRGAYEQYF | TGTGCCAGCAGCCCGGACAGGAGGGGGGCCTACGAGCAGTACTTC | TRBV4-2 | . | TRBJ2-7 | .